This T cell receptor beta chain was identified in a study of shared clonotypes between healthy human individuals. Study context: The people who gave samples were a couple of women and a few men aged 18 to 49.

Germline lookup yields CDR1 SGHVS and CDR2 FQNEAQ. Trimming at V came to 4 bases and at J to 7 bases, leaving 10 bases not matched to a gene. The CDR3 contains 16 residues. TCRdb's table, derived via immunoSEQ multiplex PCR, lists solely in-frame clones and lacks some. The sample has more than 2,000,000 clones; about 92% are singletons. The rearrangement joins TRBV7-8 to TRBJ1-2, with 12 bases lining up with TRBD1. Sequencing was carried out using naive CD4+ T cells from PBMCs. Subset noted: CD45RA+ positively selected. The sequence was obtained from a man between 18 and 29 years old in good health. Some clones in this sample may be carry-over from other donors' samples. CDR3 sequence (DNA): TGTGCCAGCAGCTCCGGGACAGGGGGCGCGCGTGGTGGCTACACCTTC. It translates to CASSSGTGGARGGYTF.